Listed here are 5 T cell receptor beta chains from one sample, sequenced in a study of blood T cell repertoires in COVID-19. TCRdb's table, derived via immunoSEQ multiplex PCR, lists solely in-frame clones and lacks some. The repertoire holds 280,000 or so clones, around nine tenths seen once, with under 7% in the top ten. Sequencing input: PBMCs or T cells enriched from blood (not recorded which). These receptors all stem from a woman in her thirties or forties who had recovered from COVID-19.

This clone was recorded only once. The V and J genes are TRBV7-2 and TRBJ2-5; 11 bases line up with TRBD2. CDR3 length: 16 residues. The germline V gene has CDR1 SGHTA and CDR2 FQGNSA. V lost 3 bases and J lost 1; bases outside the gene matches: 4. Here the CDR3 DNA reads TGTGCCAGCAGCTTCACTCTAGCGGGAGGCCAAGAGACCCAGTACTTC. This sequence encodes CASSFTLAGGQETQYF.

In its sample, this clone was seen once. Here the CDR3 reads CASSRSAGNYEQYF. For the CDR3, the DNA is TGTGCCAGCAGTCGGTCGGCGGGCAACTACGAGCAGTACTTC. The genes are TRBV28 and TRBJ2-7; tentative D call: TRBD2 (5 bases). Trimming took 5 bases from V and 3 from J, leaving 14 bases between them. The V gene's germline CDR1 is MDHEN and CDR2 SYDVKM. This CDR3 has 14 amino acids.

The rearrangement uses TRBV6-1 and TRBJ1-5; D gene ambiguous. With 2 bases removed from V and 4 bases from J, the gap between germline ends came to 15 bases. The CDR3 totals 16 residues. Germline assignment: CDR1 MNHNS and CDR2 SASEGT. CDR3 sequence reads: CASSEQPLTGNQPQHF. In DNA, the CDR3 is TGTGCCAGCAGTGAACAGCCTCTGACGGGGAATCAGCCCCAGCATTTT.

This clone was seen at least ten times. This chain links TRBV2 with TRBJ2-1; 11 nucleotides match TRBD2. Germline CDR1 and CDR2: SNHLY and FYNNEI. The CDR3 covers 16 residues. V dropped 6 bases and J dropped 3; count of bases not matched to a gene: 7. The CDR3 reads CASRTGTSGNYNEQFF. The CDR3 coding sequence is TGTGCCAGCAGAACGGGGACTAGCGGCAACTACAATGAGCAGTTCTTC. The entire variable domain, with the rest obtained from reference TRBV2 and TRBJ2-1, is as follows: EPEVTQTPSHQVTQMGQEVILRCVPISNHLYFYWYRQILGQKVEFLVSFYNNEISEKSEIFDDQFSVERPDGSNFTLKIRSTKLEDSAMYFCASRTGTSGNYNEQFFGPGTRLTVL.

V is TRBV27 and J is TRBJ2-7; perhaps TRBD2 as D (5 bases). Germline loops: CDR1 MNHEY, CDR2 SMNVEV (reference sequence). The germline V and J ends were trimmed by 6 bases and 0 bases, with 15 bases remaining between them. The CDR3 totals 15 residues. The CDR3 bases are TGTGCCAGCAGACCCTTCGGCCGGGACTCCTACGAGCAGTACTTC. Its protein is CASRPFGRDSYEQYF.